This record concerns one TCR beta chain sequence. The table lists this clone with a count of one. The clone's antigen remains unknown. No much larger clone exists at a distance of one base, and base qualities are not known. The entry originates in a study of shared clonotypes between healthy human individuals (dated by TCRdb to 2018 to 2021). Regarding the research as a whole: The cohort comprised two women and a few men aged 18 to 49 years. For each donor, three plates each were used for CD4 naive and CD4 memory, two plates were used for CD8 naive, and one plate was used for CD8 memory. Blood TCR repertoires of about 5 healthy adults were deeply sequenced to estimate repertoire size and the extent of clonotype sharing between individuals. Different laboratories and diverse techniques were used to prepare libraries and sequence TCR repertoires, to increase sequencing depth and limit assay-specific biases. Between about 0.85 and 10 billion PBMCs per donor were obtained by leukapheresis. What the research found in general, with its limitations: Sampling was restricted to blood, and TCR repertoires in tissues likely differ from the TCR repertoires found in blood. Estimated clonotype richness was generally larger for naive than for memory subsets. Incomplete sequencing was indicated by rarefaction of sorted-subset datasets, despite the large sequencing depth. Because the study included a small number of donors, the genetic and exposure-history diversity represented was limited. Higher generation probabilities were observed for clonotypes shared by all four sorted-subset donors than for non-shared clonotypes. Sharing across four donors was observed for about 5% of naive CD4, 3.5% of naive CD8, around 2.5% of memory CD4, and around 0.4% of memory CD8 clonotypes. Pairwise subsampling led to the expectation that sequencing depth would affect the degree of clonotype sharing among donors.

Using the deep immunoSEQ assay, multiplex PCR amplified TCR CDR3 regions from genomic DNA. Extracted genomic DNA from each cell subset was spread evenly across all wells of several immunoSEQ 96-well plates, with each plate serving as a replicate. For sorted subsets, each replicate PCR was loaded with 200 ng genomic DNA, equivalent to about 30,000 T cell genomes. Purified libraries were measured with a Qubit 3.0 fluorometer, size-checked on a Bioanalyzer 2100, and measured again with the KAPA Library Quantification kit. Every immunoSEQ 96-well plate was sequenced on a separate single-read 150-cycle Illumina NextSeq 550 flow cell. For the original study's pipeline: The immunoSEQ output contained only junctional sequences without quality scores, so filtering could not match that applied to full-length reads. Sequences were annotated with PyIR, a Python wrapper for IgBLAST v1.9, using IMGT germline references to assign V/J genes and CDR3. Reads with weak V/J assignments (E-value above 1e-6), missing CDR3, stop codons, out-of-frame junctions, or ambiguous translated residues were removed. V3J clonotypes were defined as sequences sharing the same inferred V gene, J gene, and CDR3 amino acid sequence. Percentage overlap between repertoires was calculated by dividing the number of shared unique clonotypes by the size of the smaller repertoire. RTK rarefaction, the Chao1 estimator, and Recon v2.1 estimates of unobserved clonotypes were used to assess repertoire richness. Generation probabilities were computed with OLGA for all TCRbeta clonotypes obtained by the gDNA method from a few donors. TCRdb took this table from immuneACCESS and kept in-frame rearrangements with V and J called. Such tables lack part of the clones; where checked against another copy, unresolved V genes explain under half of the gap, and the rest is unexplained. From that table come the V and J calls and clone size; the DNA was used to work out D and trimming. This sample comprises hundreds of thousands of clones, about 96% of them detected only once. The top ten hold 0.11% of the sample.

CD8 naive samples were obtained by positive selection for CCR7 among CD45RO-negative cells, yielding a CD45RA+CCR7+ population from which TemRA cells were excluded. Healthy HIV-negative adults with no recently reported acute infections or vaccinations were included as donors. Every donor was a Caucasian adult residing in Nashville, Tennessee, USA. Blood was obtained by leukapheresis, after which PBMCs were separated by Ficoll-Histopaque density gradient centrifugation and cryopreserved in liquid nitrogen vapor phase. Analytical flow cytometry was used to check the purity and quantity of each magnetically sorted T cell population. From each sorted fraction, genomic DNA was isolated and quantified by UV absorbance on a Nanodrop 2000c. Trimming leaves V shorter by 0 bases and J shorter by 1 base, with the junction holding 8 bases beyond the gene matches. CDR1 and CDR2 (SQVTM, ANQGSEA) derive from the germline V gene. The cysteine opens and the phenylalanine closes a CDR3 of 16 amino acids. This entry keeps only the CDR3 DNA: 48 bases, framed from base 1.

The sequence joins TRBV29-1 to TRBJ2-7; the junction holds 8 bases that match TRBD2. This clonotype was sampled from a woman aged 25 to 45 in good health. The sample consisted of naive CD8+ T cells sorted from blood. According to the study, the label for this sample's cell subset or site signals: CD45RA+CCR7+. Here the CDR3 is given as CSVEDQGLGLSYEQYF. The sequenced DNA is TGCAGCGTTGAAGATCAGGGACTAGGGCTGTCCTACGAGCAGTACTTC.